The 9 T cell receptor beta chains in this list originate from one sample, sequenced in a study of blood T cell repertoires in COVID-19. Method: immunoSEQ multiplex PCR; TCRdb's copy keeps in-frame clones and lacks some. The data contain about 350,000 clones, 75% to 90% of them singletons. Input material: peripheral blood. The receptor source for this set is a woman in her sixties with COVID-19, enrolled during active disease.

The chain has TRBV19 and TRBJ1-5; 7 bases are shared with TRBD1. This CDR3 has 17 amino acids. Germline V CDR1 and CDR2: LNHDA, SQIVND (reference sequence). The junction had 11 bases not matched to a gene; V was cut back by 6 bases and J by 0 bases. The CDR3 nucleotides are TGTGCCAGTAGGCGATACGGGACAGAAAATAGCAATCAGCCCCAGCATTTT. This codes for CASRRYGTENSNQPQHF.

The rearrangement uses TRBV29-1 and TRBJ1-1; a weak D match, TRBD1 (6 bases). V dropped 7 bases and J dropped 3 bases, with 15 bases sitting between them. Germline assignment: CDR1 SQVTM and CDR2 ANQGSEA. The CDR3 is 13 residues long. In nucleotides, the CDR3 is TGCAGCGCGGGACACATTGGAGACACTGAAGCTTTCTTT. Translation: CSAGHIGDTEAFF.

This clone was picked up one time. The DNA of the CDR3 is TGTGCCAGCAGTAGCCGCCGGACAGGGGGCGTTATTGGTGTGGATGAGCAGTTCTTC. Protein: CASSSRRTGGVIGVDEQFF. The chain employs TRBV7-2 and TRBJ2-1; 11 positions match TRBD1. The V segment lost 6 bases and the J segment 8 bases; nucleotides outside the gene matches: 21. From germline, CDR1 is SGHTA and CDR2 FQGNSA. This CDR3 is 19 amino acids long.

The J gene is TRBJ1-2, the V gene TRBV18; 10 nucleotides align to TRBD1. The CDR3 consists of 16 residues. Per germline, CDR1 KGHSH and CDR2 LQKENI. After removal of 2 bases from V and 4 bases from J, the junction contained 7 bases not matched to a gene. The CDR3 reads CASSPDAGQGIYGYTF. Here the CDR3 DNA reads TGTGCCAGCTCACCAGACGCGGGACAGGGGATCTATGGCTACACCTTC. The whole variable domain, filled in from reference TRBV18 and TRBJ1-2, reads NAGVMQNPRHLVRRRGQEARLRCSPMKGHSHVYWYRQLPEEGLKFMVYLQKENIIDESGMPKERFSAEFPKEGPSILRIQQVVRGDSAAYFCASSPDAGQGIYGYTFGSGTRLTVV.

The chain uses TRBV18 and TRBJ1-6; TRBD1 might be the D (5 bases). The CDR3 sequence is 16 residues long. V lost 6 bases and J lost 9, with 21 bases in between. Germline CDR1 KGHSH, CDR2 LQKENI. The CDR3 region has the DNA TGTGCCAGCTCCCGCGACACCTTGGGCGGGGGTTCACCCCTCCACTTT. It translates to CASSRDTLGGGSPLHF. Variable domain in full (rest from reference TRBV18 and TRBJ1-6): NAGVMQNPRHLVRRRGQEARLRCSPMKGHSHVYWYRQLPEEGLKFMVYLQKENIIDESGMPKERFSAEFPKEGPSILRIQQVVRGDSAAYFCASSRDTLGGGSPLHFGNGTRLTVT.

J is TRBJ2-7 and V is TRBV4-3; TRBD2 matches at 9 bases. The CDR3 spans 15 residues. The ends lost 3 bases at V and 4 bases at J; junction bases unmatched: 7. Germline assignment: CDR1 LGHNA and CDR2 YSLEER. As DNA, the CDR3 is TGCGCCAGCAGCCATACTCCGGGACTAGCATACGAGCAGTACTTC. It translates to CASSHTPGLAYEQYF.

The chain has TRBV27 and TRBJ2-7; D is perhaps TRBD1 (6 bases). Trimming took off 3 bases at V and 1 base at J, with 13 bases between the two ends. The CDR3 covers 15 residues. Germline-derived CDR1 and CDR2 are MNHEY and SMNVEV (reference sequence). The CDR3 region has the DNA TGTGCCAGCAGTTTCTCGGGACACCCGTCCTACGAGCAGTACTTC. It encodes CASSFSGHPSYEQYF.

This chain uses TRBV30 with TRBJ1-4; 10 nucleotides agree with TRBD1. CDR1 and CDR2 from the germline V gene are GTSNPN and SVGIG (reference sequence). The J segment lost 8 bases and the V segment lost 1 base, leaving 7 bases of the junction unmatched. The CDR3 sequence is 15 residues long. CDR3 sequence (DNA): TGTGCCTGGAGTGAACCGGGACAGGGGAACGAAAAACTGTTTTTT. It yields the protein CAWSEPGQGNEKLFF.

This clone has a single count. The rearrangement links TRBV4-2 to TRBJ1-1, with TRBD1 identical over 7 bases. The germline V gene has CDR1 LGHNA and CDR2 YNFKEQ. This CDR3 is built from 14 residues. With V trimmed by 5 bases and J by 1 base, 4 bases remained unmatched. In nucleotides, the CDR3 is TGTGCCAGCAGCTGGACAGGCCAGAACACTGAAGCTTTCTTT. It yields the protein CASSWTGQNTEAFF.